The 32 T cell receptor beta chains presented below share a single source sample, sequenced in a study of molecular identifiers for immune sequencing clone quantification. One entry per CDR3 protein, called by TCRdb with MiXCR from the PCR reads. The table includes 60,000 to 75,000 distinct CDR3 sequences, about 20% detected once. The sequenced sample consisted of naive CD8+ T cells from blood, with Jurkat cell RNA spiked in. Specified subset: FACS-sorted CD8+CD4-CCR7+CD45RA+ naive T cells. The source of these receptors is a human donor in good health. Some libraries in this study had Jurkat cell RNA spiked in.

The chain links TRBV5-1 to TRBJ1-2, with 7 bases lining up with TRBD1. This CDR3 contains 15 residues. The germline gives CDR1 SGHRS, CDR2 YFSETQ. The junction had 9 bases not matched to a gene; V was cut back by 4 bases and J by 3 bases. The CDR3 loop reads CASSHRQGSDYGYTF. The CDR3 DNA is TGCGCCAGCAGCCATAGACAGGGTTCGGACTATGGCTACACCTTC.

The V and J genes are TRBV19 and TRBJ2-1; 10 positions match TRBD2. Germline V lookup: CDR1 LNHDA, CDR2 SQIVND (reference sequence). After removal of 2 bases from V and 8 bases from J, the junction contained 3 bases not matched to a gene. The CDR3 is 14 amino acids. CDR3 sequence reads: CASSILGTSDEQFF. CDR3 nucleotides: TGTGCCAGTAGTATATTAGGGACTAGCGATGAGCAGTTCTTC. Supplemented by reference TRBV19 and TRBJ2-1, the full variable domain reads DGGITQSPKYLFRKEGQNVTLSCEQNLNHDAMYWYRQDPGQGLRLIYYSQIVNDFQKGDIAEGYSVSREKKESFPLTVTSAQKNPTAFYLCASSILGTSDEQFFGPGTRLTVL.

The chain joins TRBV6-2 or TRBV6-3 to TRBJ2-7; tentative D call: TRBD1 (6 bases). The CDR3 spans 13 residues. Trimming pared 5 bases from V and 3 bases from J, leaving 11 bases between. CDR1 and CDR2 (germline): MNHEY, SVGEGT. CDR3 bases: TGTGCCAGCAGTACCGGACAGTACTACGAGCAGTACTTC. Protein sequence: CASSTGQYYEQYF.

In its sample, this clonotype was seen many times. The chain carries TRBV4-3 and TRBJ2-2; D is unresolved. Germline V CDR1 and CDR2: LGHNA, YSLEER. The CDR3 loop spans 12 amino acids. V gave up 3 bases and J gave up 8 bases, with 7 bases separating them. The CDR3 nucleotides read TGCGCCAGCAGCCATGGCAGTGGGGAGCTGTTTTTT. Amino acid sequence: CASSHGSGELFF.

This clonotype came up many times. This chain connects TRBV4-3 to TRBJ2-7, with D possibly TRBD2 on 6 matching bases. V lost 0 bases, J lost 0 bases, and 12 bases lay in between. The CDR3 sequence is 16 residues long. Germline loops: CDR1 LGHNA, CDR2 YSLEER. The CDR3 loop reads CASSQERDWSSYEQYF. In DNA form, the CDR3 reads TGCGCCAGCAGCCAAGAGAGGGACTGGAGCTCCTACGAGCAGTACTTC.

The genes are TRBV9 and TRBJ2-1; TRBD2 aligns across 8 bases. V dropped 0 bases and J dropped 3; count of bases not matched to a gene: 5. The CDR3 loop spans 16 amino acids. Germline V gene data show CDR1 as SGDLS and CDR2 as YYNGEE. As DNA, the CDR3 is TGTGCCAGCAGCGTAGTGGCAGCGGGAGTCTACAATGAGCAGTTCTTC. This translates into CASSVVAAGVYNEQFF.

This clonotype was picked up many times. The DNA for the CDR3 is TGTGCCAGCAGCTTAACCTGGTCCAGGGTCAATTCACCCCTCCACTTT. It encodes CASSLTWSRVNSPLHF. V is TRBV11-2 and J is TRBJ1-6; perhaps TRBD1 as D (5 bases). V was pared by 2 bases and J by 7 bases, with 15 bases between. The CDR3 is 16 residues long. Germline CDR1 and CDR2: SGHAT and FQNNGV. The entire variable domain, with the rest obtained from reference TRBV11-2 and TRBJ1-6, is as follows: EAGVAQSPRYKIIEKRQSVAFWCNPISGHATLYWYQQILGQGPKLLIQFQNNGVVDDSQLPKDRFSAERLKGVDSTLKIQPAKLEDSAVYLCASSLTWSRVNSPLHFGNGTRLTVT.

Many counts were recorded for this clonotype. The chain uses TRBV4-3 and TRBJ2-5; 7 positions agree with TRBD2. With V trimmed by 7 bases and J by 4 bases, 18 bases remained unmatched. Per germline, CDR1 LGHNA and CDR2 YSLEER. The CDR3 length is 17 residues. DNA for the CDR3: TGCGCCAGCAACCTAGGACTAGATACCACCCTACGAGAGACCCAGTACTTC. Translated: CASNLGLDTTLRETQYF.

On this clonotype itself: A read error may explain this, as a much larger clone is one base away. This likely comes from a read error, as the CDR3 has no conserved phenylalanine or tryptophan at its end. The rearrangement joins TRBV6-2 or TRBV6-3 to TRBJ2-7; 8 bases are shared with TRBD2. Germline values: CDR1 MNHEY, CDR2 SVGEGT. V trimming: 8 bases; J trimming: 2 bases; junction bases outside the gene matches: 8. This CDR3 is built from 14 residues. The CDR3 DNA reads as TGTGCCAGCCTAGGCGGGAGGTTCCCCTACGAGCAGTACCTC. It encodes CASLGGRFPYEQYL.

This clonotype was counted at least ten times. The chain is built from TRBV7-9 and TRBJ1-1, with TRBD1 as a possible D gene (5 bases). CDR1 SEHNR and CDR2 FQNEAQ come from the germline V gene (reference sequence). Trimming pared 1 base from V and 2 bases from J, leaving 20 bases between. CDR3 size: 18 residues. CDR3 nucleotide sequence: TGTGCCAGCAGCTTAGGGGAGGTGGGACCCAATCTAAACACTGAAGCTTTCTTT. It codes for CASSLGEVGPNLNTEAFF.

The chain recombines TRBV30 with TRBJ2-3; D unresolved. The CDR3 extends over 13 amino acids. Per the germline V gene, CDR1 is GTSNPN and CDR2 is SVGIG (reference sequence). The V gene lost 0 bases and the J gene lost 4 bases, with 8 bases spanning the gap. As DNA, the CDR3 is TGTGCCTGGAGTGTATTTGTGCCAGATACGCAGTATTTT. Translating it yields CAWSVFVPDTQYF. Full variable domain (outside the CDR3, taken from reference TRBV30 and TRBJ2-3): SQTIHQWPATLVQPVGSPLSLECTVEGTSNPNLYWYRQAAGRGLQLLFYSVGIGQISSEVPQNLSASRPQDRQFILSSKKLLLSDSGFYLCAWSVFVPDTQYFGPGTRLTVL.

The table lists this clonotype with many counts. CDR3 sequence reads: CSARWLSPEAFF. The CDR3 DNA follows: TGCAGTGCTAGATGGTTGTCCCCTGAAGCTTTCTTT. The genes are TRBV20-1 and TRBJ1-1; D remains ambiguous. The V end was cut by 2 bases, the J end by 6 bases, with 10 bases between. The CDR3 runs 12 residues. In germline, CDR1 is DFQATT, CDR2 SNEGSKA (reference sequence).

On this clonotype itself: Germline and junction disagree at one end, which may indicate a read error. The J gene is TRBJ2-1, the V gene TRBV29-1; D assignment may be TRBD1 or TRBD2 (6 bases each). Germline V gene lookup returns CDR1 SQVTM and CDR2 ANQGSEA. The CDR3 has 15 amino acids. CDR3 nucleotide sequence: TGCAGCGACTATACGGGGGCTAGCTCCTACGATGAGCAGTTCTTC. Translation: CSDYTGASSYDEQFF.

Turning to this clonotype: A much larger clone differs by one base, so this may be a read error. The conserved phenylalanine or tryptophan is not found at the CDR3 terminus, so this likely reflects a read error. The chain links TRBV19 to TRBJ2-7; TRBD2 matches at 7 bases. Germline lookup yields CDR1 LNHDA and CDR2 SQIVND (reference sequence). The CDR3 is 15 amino acids. For the CDR3, the DNA is TGTGCCAGTAGTCCCTCCCCGACTAGCTCCCACGAGCAGTACTCC. Protein sequence: CASSPSPTSSHEQYS.

This clonotype was seen more than once but under ten times. This chain uses TRBV19 with TRBJ2-7, with TRBD1 as a possible D gene (5 bases). Germline CDR1 and CDR2: LNHDA and SQIVND (reference sequence). This CDR3 has 15 residues. Trimming cost V 3 bases and J 2 bases, with 14 bases left between them. Written as DNA, the CDR3 is TGTGCCAGTAGTATTCGGCAGGGCCTTCCCTACGAGCAGTACTTC. The encoded protein is CASSIRQGLPYEQYF.

This chain links TRBV25-1 with TRBJ2-7; D ambiguous. V gave up 10 bases and J gave up 3 bases, with 10 bases separating them. Germline V CDR1 and CDR2: MGHDK, SYGVNS. The CDR3 length is 11 residues. The CDR3 nucleotides are TGTGCCATGGCCTCGGGCTACGAGCAGTACTTC. The encoded protein is CAMASGYEQYF.

The V and J genes are TRBV7-8 and TRBJ2-2, with D maybe TRBD2 (6 bases). This CDR3 contains 14 residues. With 3 bases removed from V and 5 bases from J, the gap between germline ends came to 10 bases. CDR1 is SGHVS and CDR2 is FQNEAQ in the germline V gene. The CDR3 protein is CASSFRRDTGELFF. The CDR3 DNA is TGTGCCAGCAGCTTTAGGCGGGATACCGGGGAGCTGTTTTTT. The full variable domain, rest sourced from reference TRBV7-8 and TRBJ2-2, is GAGVSQSPRYKVAKRGQDVALRCDPISGHVSLFWYQQALGQGPEFLTYFQNEAQLDKSGLPSDRFFAERPEGSVSTLKIQRTQQEDSAVYLCASSFRRDTGELFFGEGSRLTVL.

This clonotype came up many times. The gene calls are TRBV7-2 and TRBJ2-1; D gene ambiguous. Germline loops: CDR1 SGHTA, CDR2 FQGNSA. The CDR3 loop spans 12 amino acids. V gave up 3 bases and J gave up 15 bases, with 15 bases separating them. In DNA, the CDR3 is TGTGCCAGCAGCTTCACCCCCCTCATCCGGTTCTTC. This gives the protein CASSFTPLIRFF.

With respect to this clonotype: This may come from a read error, since a much larger clone is one base off. The conserved phenylalanine or tryptophan normally closing the CDR3 is absent here, so this likely arose from a read error. This chain uses TRBV7-9 with TRBJ1-4; D gene unclear. The CDR3 contains 14 residues. V lost 1 base, J lost 5 bases, and 8 bases lay in between. Germline V gene lookup returns CDR1 SEHNR and CDR2 FQNEAQ (reference sequence). CDR3: CASSLVGENEKLFL. The CDR3 DNA reads TGTGCCAGCAGCTTAGTTGGGGAGAATGAAAAACTGTTTCTT.

This clonotype occurred many times. The chain employs TRBV5-8 and TRBJ2-3, with a weak D call TRBD2 (5 bases). The CDR3 consists of 15 residues. CDR1 is SGHTS, CDR2 YDEGEE, per germline. With 3 bases removed from V and 0 bases from J, the gap between germline ends came to 11 bases. CDR3 sequence reads: CASSWADSSTDTQYF. CDR3 sequence (DNA): TGTGCCAGCAGCTGGGCGGACTCTAGCACAGATACGCAGTATTTT.

In its sample, this clonotype was seen a few times. J is TRBJ1-5 and V is TRBV6-5; D is uncertain. The ends were cut back, 9 bases at V and 7 bases at J, with 13 bases in the middle. CDR3 size: 12 residues. Germline CDR1 and CDR2: MNHEY and SVGAGI. The CDR3 DNA reads as TGTGCCAGTTCAGACCTGGGGCAGCCCCAGCATTTT. It yields the protein CASSDLGQPQHF.

This clonotype was detected only a few times. The final CDR3 position lacks the conserved phenylalanine or tryptophan, pointing to a likely read error. The limits of the CDR3 on the DNA are not certain, so only TCRdb's listed CDR3 is given. The chain links TRBV27 to TRBJ1-1; the table's D call, TRBD1, was not checked against the DNA. The CDR3 totals 15 residues, both ends included. Germline V gene sequence: CDR1 MNHEY, CDR2 SMNVEV (reference sequence). The CDR3 sequence: CASSFFGQKETEAFL.

This clonotype was detected ten times or more. This sequence joins TRBV15 and TRBJ2-1, with TRBD2 matching 7 bases. The germline CDR1 and CDR2 sequences are LNHNV and YYDKDF (reference sequence). This CDR3 is 15 amino acids long. The V segment lost 4 bases and the J segment 5 bases; nucleotides outside the gene matches: 8. The CDR3 nucleotides read TGTGCCACCAGCACCAGTACGGGAGGCAACAATGAGCAGTTCTTC. It translates to CATSTSTGGNNEQFF. Supplemented by reference TRBV15 and TRBJ2-1, the full variable domain reads DAMVIQNPRYQVTQFGKPVTLSCSQTLNHNVMYWYQQKSSQAPKLLFHYYDKDFNNEADTPDNFQSRRPNTSFCFLDIRSPGLGDTAMYLCATSTSTGGNNEQFFGPGTRLTVL.

Regarding this clonotype: With a much larger clone just one base away, this may be a read error. This chain links TRBV12-3 or TRBV12-4 with TRBJ2-5; the match to TRBD2 covers 8 bases. Trimming took 6 bases from V and 5 from J; bases not matched to a gene: 11. The CDR3 totals 15 residues. The CDR3 DNA reads TGTGCCAGCAGGTTATCGGGAGGGGCGAGGGAGACCCAGTACTTC. Translation gives CASRLSGGARETQYF.

This clonotype was detected ten times or more. The J gene is TRBJ2-1, the V gene TRBV29-1; no definite D call. The CDR3 totals 15 residues. CDR1 and CDR2 from the germline V gene are SQVTM and ANQGSEA. Trimming cost V 2 bases and J 1 base, with 12 bases left between them. CDR3 in amino acids: CSVEKASFSYNEQFF. The CDR3 DNA reads TGCAGCGTTGAAAAAGCGAGTTTTTCCTACAATGAGCAGTTCTTC.

This clonotype was observed at least ten times. The chain links TRBV28 to TRBJ2-3; D remains ambiguous. CDR1 and CDR2 (germline): MDHEN, SYDVKM. Trimming shortened V by 3 bases and J by 1 base, and 11 bases separated the two germline ends. The CDR3 runs to 15 residues. Here the CDR3 reads CASSFSLYGTDTQYF. As DNA, the CDR3 is TGTGCCAGCAGTTTTAGCCTCTACGGCACAGATACGCAGTATTTT.

This clonotype was seen many times. The chain has TRBV9 and TRBJ2-3; the D gene could be TRBD1 or TRBD2 (5 bases each). V was pared by 6 bases and J by 4 bases, with 21 bases between. The CDR3 runs 16 residues. From germline, CDR1 is SGDLS and CDR2 YYNGEE. CDR3 sequence reads: CASTDDRDPDPDTQYF. Written as DNA, the CDR3 is TGTGCCAGCACCGACGACCGGGACCCAGATCCAGATACGCAGTATTTT.

About this clonotype itself: With a much larger clone just one base away, this may be a read error. The chain links TRBV7-9 to TRBJ1-6; D gene uncertain. V shed 5 bases and J shed 7 bases, with 12 bases lying between them. Per germline, CDR1 SEHNR and CDR2 FQNEAQ (reference sequence). CDR3 length: 14 residues. The CDR3 loop is CASSPSGPNSPLHF. CDR3 bases: TGTGCCAGCAGCCCCTCGGGCCCAAATTCACCCCTCCACTTT.

Only a few counts were recorded for this clonotype. The J gene is TRBJ2-2, the V gene TRBV12-3 or TRBV12-4; perhaps TRBD2 as D (6 bases). Trimming stripped 6 bases from V and 0 bases from J, with 14 bases between. CDR3 size: 16 residues. The CDR3 DNA reads as TGTGCCAGCAGGCCCGACCGGGGGACGAACACCGGGGAGCTGTTTTTT. Its protein product is CASRPDRGTNTGELFF.

The table lists this clonotype with many counts. V and J are TRBV13 and TRBJ2-6, with TRBD2 as a possible D gene (5 bases). This CDR3 has 15 residues. Germline V gene sequence: CDR1 PRHDT, CDR2 FYEKMQ (reference sequence). The V and J ends lost 5 bases and 1 base respectively, with 9 bases between them. The CDR3: CASSPGISGANVLTF. CDR3 sequence (DNA): TGTGCCAGCAGCCCCGGGATTTCTGGGGCCAACGTCCTGACTTTC.

The chain is built from TRBV7-2 and TRBJ2-1, with TRBD2 identical over 9 bases. The CDR3 contains 15 residues. Germline CDR1 reads SGHTA; CDR2 reads FQGNSA. J was trimmed by 5 bases and V by 3 bases; bases with no gene match: 5. The DNA for the CDR3 is TGTGCCAGCAGCTTGCTGACTAGCGGAGACAATGAGCAGTTCTTC. It codes for CASSLLTSGDNEQFF.

Many counts were recorded for this clonotype. The V call is TRBV29-1, the J call TRBJ2-5; D may be TRBD2 (5 bases). This CDR3 is built from 16 residues. Germline loops: CDR1 SQVTM, CDR2 ANQGSEA. Trimming pared 3 bases from V and 1 base from J, leaving 18 bases between. This chain's CDR3 is CSVDSLPGSFQETQYF. The DNA of the CDR3 is TGCAGCGTTGACTCTCTCCCGGGGTCGTTCCAAGAGACCCAGTACTTC.